This TCR beta chain stems from a study of blood T cell repertoires in COVID-19. V shed 5 bases and J 3 bases; nucleotides not matched to a gene: 10. Per the germline V gene, CDR1 is SEHNR and CDR2 is FQNEAQ (reference sequence). The CDR3 loop spans 16 amino acids. This table comes from immunoSEQ multiplex PCR, and its TCRdb copy is limited to in-frame clones, with some not included. This table has approximately 240,000 clones, more than 80% appearing once. Seattle's cohort entered during active infection and was followed longitudinally. This chain connects TRBV7-9 to TRBJ2-5, with 9 bases fitting TRBD1. The origin of this receptor is a woman aged 25 to 39 with COVID-19, enrolled during active disease. Material: peripheral blood. The CDR3 reads CASSRTTGGIEETQYF. The CDR3 coding sequence is TGTGCCAGCAGCAGAACGACAGGGGGGATAGAAGAGACCCAGTACTTC.